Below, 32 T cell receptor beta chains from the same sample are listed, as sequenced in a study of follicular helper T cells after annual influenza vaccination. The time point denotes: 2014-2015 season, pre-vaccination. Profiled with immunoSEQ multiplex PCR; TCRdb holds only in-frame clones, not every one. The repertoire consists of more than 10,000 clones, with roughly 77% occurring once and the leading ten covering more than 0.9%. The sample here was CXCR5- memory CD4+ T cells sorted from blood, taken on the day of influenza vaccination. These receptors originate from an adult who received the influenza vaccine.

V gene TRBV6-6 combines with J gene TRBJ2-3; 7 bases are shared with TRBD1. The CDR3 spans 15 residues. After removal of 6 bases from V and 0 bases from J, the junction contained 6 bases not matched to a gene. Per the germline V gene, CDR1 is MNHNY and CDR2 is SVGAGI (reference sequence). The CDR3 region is CASSPGQPSTDTQYF. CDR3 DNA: TGTGCCAGCAGCCCGGGACAGCCTAGCACAGATACGCAGTATTTT.

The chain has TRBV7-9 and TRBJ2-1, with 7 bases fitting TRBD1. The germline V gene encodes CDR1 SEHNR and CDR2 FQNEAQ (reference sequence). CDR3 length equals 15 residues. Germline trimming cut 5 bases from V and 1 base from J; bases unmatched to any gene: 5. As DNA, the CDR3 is TGTGCCAGCAGCCGGACAGGCGGTTCCTACAATGAGCAGTTCTTC. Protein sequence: CASSRTGGSYNEQFF.

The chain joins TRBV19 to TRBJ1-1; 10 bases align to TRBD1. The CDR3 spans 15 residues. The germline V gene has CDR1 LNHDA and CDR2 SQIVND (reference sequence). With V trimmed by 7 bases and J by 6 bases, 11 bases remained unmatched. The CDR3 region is CASIPRTGGSAEAFF. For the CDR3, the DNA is TGTGCCAGTATTCCCCGGACAGGGGGTTCCGCTGAAGCTTTCTTT. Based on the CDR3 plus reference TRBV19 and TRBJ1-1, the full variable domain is DGGITQSPKYLFRKEGQNVTLSCEQNLNHDAMYWYRQDPGQGLRLIYYSQIVNDFQKGDIAEGYSVSREKKESFPLTVTSAQKNPTAFYLCASIPRTGGSAEAFFGQGTRLTVV.

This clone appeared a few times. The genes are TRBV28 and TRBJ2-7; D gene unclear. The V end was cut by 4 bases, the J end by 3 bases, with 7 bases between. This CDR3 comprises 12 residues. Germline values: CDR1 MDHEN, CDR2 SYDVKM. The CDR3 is CASSSKLYEQYF. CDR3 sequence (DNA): TGTGCCAGCAGTTCCAAGCTCTACGAGCAGTACTTC.

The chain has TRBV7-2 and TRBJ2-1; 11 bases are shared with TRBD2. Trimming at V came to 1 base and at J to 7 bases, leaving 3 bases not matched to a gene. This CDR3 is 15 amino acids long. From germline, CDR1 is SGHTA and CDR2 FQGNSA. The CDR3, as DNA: TGTGCCAGCAGCTTAGTGGCTAGCGGGAGGAATGAGCAGTTCTTC. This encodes CASSLVASGRNEQFF.

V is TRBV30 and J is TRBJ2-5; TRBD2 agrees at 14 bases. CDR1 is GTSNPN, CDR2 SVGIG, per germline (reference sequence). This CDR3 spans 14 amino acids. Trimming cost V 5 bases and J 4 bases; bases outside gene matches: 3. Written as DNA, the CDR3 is TGTGCCTGGGTGACTAGCGGGGGGGGAGAGACCCAGTACTTC. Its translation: CAWVTSGGGETQYF.

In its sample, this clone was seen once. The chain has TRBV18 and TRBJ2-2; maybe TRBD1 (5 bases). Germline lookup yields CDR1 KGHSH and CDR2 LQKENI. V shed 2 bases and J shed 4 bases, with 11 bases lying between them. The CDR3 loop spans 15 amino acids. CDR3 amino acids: CASSPMQGFTGELFF. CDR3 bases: TGTGCCAGCTCACCAATGCAGGGATTCACCGGGGAGCTGTTTTTT.

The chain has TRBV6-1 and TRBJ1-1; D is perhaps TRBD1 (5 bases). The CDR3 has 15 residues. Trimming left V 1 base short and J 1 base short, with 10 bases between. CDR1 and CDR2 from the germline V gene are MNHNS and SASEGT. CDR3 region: CASSEGGGWNTEAFF. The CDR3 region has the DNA TGTGCCAGCAGTGAAGGGGGGGGATGGAACACTGAAGCTTTCTTT.

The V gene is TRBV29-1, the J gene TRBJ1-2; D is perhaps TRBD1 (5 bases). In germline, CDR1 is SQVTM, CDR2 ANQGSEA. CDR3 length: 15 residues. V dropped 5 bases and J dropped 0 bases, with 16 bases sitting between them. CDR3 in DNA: TGCAGCGTTACCCCGGGACCCCAAGCTAACTATGGCTACACCTTC. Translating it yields CSVTPGPQANYGYTF.

The CDR3 nucleotides are TGTGCCAGCAGCTCACAGGGGCGGACTGAAGCTTTCTTT. Encoded protein: CASSSQGRTEAFF. The rearrangement links TRBV7-2 to TRBJ1-1; 7 positions agree with TRBD1. The CDR3 sequence is 13 residues long. The V and J ends lost 4 bases and 5 bases, in that order; junction bases with no gene match: 4. Germline V gene sequence: CDR1 SGHTA, CDR2 FQGNSA.

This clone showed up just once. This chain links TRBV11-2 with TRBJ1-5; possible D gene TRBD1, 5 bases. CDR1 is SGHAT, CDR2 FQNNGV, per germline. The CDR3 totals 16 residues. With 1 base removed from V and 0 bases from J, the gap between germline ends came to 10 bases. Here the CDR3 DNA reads TGTGCCAGCAGCTTAGGGGGCAGCTATAGCAATCAGCCCCAGCATTTT. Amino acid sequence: CASSLGGSYSNQPQHF.

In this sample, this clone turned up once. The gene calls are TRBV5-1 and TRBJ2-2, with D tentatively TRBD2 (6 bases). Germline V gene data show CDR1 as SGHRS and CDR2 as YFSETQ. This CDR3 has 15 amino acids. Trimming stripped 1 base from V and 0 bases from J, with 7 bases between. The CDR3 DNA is TGCGCCAGCAGCTTGTGGGACTCGAACACCGGGGAGCTGTTTTTT. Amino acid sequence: CASSLWDSNTGELFF.

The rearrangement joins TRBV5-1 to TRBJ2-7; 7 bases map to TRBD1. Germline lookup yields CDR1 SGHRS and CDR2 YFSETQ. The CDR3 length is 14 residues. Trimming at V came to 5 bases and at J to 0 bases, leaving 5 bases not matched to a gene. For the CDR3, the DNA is TGCGCCAGCAGGCTCGGGACAGTCTCCTACGAGCAGTACTTC. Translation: CASRLGTVSYEQYF.

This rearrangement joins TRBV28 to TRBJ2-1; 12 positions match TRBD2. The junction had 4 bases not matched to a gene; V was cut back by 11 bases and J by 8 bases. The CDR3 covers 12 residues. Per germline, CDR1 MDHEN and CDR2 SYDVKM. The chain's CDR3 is CASGLAGDEQFF. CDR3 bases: TGTGCCTCGGGACTAGCGGGCGATGAGCAGTTCTTC.

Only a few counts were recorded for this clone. This chain's CDR3 is CASSLAGTVGGYTF. CDR3 coding DNA: TGTGCCAGCAGCTTGGCCGGGACGGTCGGGGGCTACACCTTC. The chain uses TRBV5-8 and TRBJ1-2, with D maybe TRBD1 (5 bases). CDR3 length: 14 amino acids. Trimming pared 0 bases from V and 8 bases from J, leaving 14 bases between. Germline CDR1 SGHTS, CDR2 YDEGEE.

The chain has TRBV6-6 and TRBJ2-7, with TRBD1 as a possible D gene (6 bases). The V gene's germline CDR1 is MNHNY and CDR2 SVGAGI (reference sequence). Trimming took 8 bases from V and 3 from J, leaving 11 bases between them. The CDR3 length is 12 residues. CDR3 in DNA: TGTGCCAGCTCACGGACAGACTACGAGCAGTACTTC. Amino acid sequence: CASSRTDYEQYF.

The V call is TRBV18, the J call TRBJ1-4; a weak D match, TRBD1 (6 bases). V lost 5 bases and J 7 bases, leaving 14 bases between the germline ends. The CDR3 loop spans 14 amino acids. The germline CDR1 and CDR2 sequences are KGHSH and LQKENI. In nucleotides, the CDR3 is TGTGCCAGCTCAGCACAGGGTACCGGTGAAAAACTGTTTTTT. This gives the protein CASSAQGTGEKLFF.

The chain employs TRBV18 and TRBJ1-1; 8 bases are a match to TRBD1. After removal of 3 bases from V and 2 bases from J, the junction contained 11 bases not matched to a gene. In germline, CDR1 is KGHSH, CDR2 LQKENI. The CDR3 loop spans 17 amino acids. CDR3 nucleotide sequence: TGTGCCAGCTCACCGCGGGCAGGGGGCGTGAAAAACACTGAAGCTTTCTTT. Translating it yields CASSPRAGGVKNTEAFF.

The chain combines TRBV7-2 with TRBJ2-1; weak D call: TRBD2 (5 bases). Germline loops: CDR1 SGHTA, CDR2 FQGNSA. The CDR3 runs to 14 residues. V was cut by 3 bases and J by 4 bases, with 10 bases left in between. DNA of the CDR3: TGTGCCAGCAGCTTGGGGAGCCAATACAATGAGCAGTTCTTC. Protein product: CASSLGSQYNEQFF.

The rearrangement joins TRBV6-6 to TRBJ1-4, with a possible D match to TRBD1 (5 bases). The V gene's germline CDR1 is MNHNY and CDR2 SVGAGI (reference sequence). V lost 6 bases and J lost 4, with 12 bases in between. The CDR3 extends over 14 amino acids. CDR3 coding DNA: TGTGCCAGCAGAAAGACCGACAGTAATGAAAAACTGTTTTTT. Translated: CASRKTDSNEKLFF.

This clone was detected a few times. The CDR3 DNA reads TGTGCCAGCAGCTTAGGGTTTGAGGAGTCACCCCTCCACTTT. Its translation is CASSLGFEESPLHF. This chain joins TRBV7-3 and TRBJ1-6; no reliable D call. With 2 bases removed from V and 10 bases from J, the gap between germline ends came to 12 bases. The germline V gene encodes CDR1 SGHTA and CDR2 FQGTGA. The CDR3 has 14 residues. Filled out from reference TRBV7-3 and TRBJ1-6, the complete variable domain reads GAGVSQTPSNKVTEKGKYVELRCDPISGHTALYWYRQSLGQGPEFLIYFQGTGAADDSGLPNDRFFAVRPEGSVSTLKIQRTERGDSAVYLCASSLGFEESPLHFGNGTRLTVT.

The CDR3 spells CASSLRGDIQYF. CDR3 nucleotide sequence: TGTGCCAGCAGCTTAAGGGGGGACATTCAGTACTTC. The rearrangement uses TRBV7-9 and TRBJ2-4; D possibly matches TRBD1 or TRBD2 (6 bases each). Germline assignment: CDR1 SEHNR and CDR2 FQNEAQ (reference sequence). Trimming took off 2 bases at V and 8 bases at J, with 7 bases between the two ends. The CDR3 extends over 12 amino acids. Drawing the rest from reference TRBV7-9 and TRBJ2-4, the complete variable domain is DTGVSQNPRHKITKRGQNVTFRCDPISEHNRLYWYRQTLGQGPEFLTYFQNEAQLEKSRLLSDRFSAERPKGSFSTLEIQRTEQGDSAMYLCASSLRGDIQYFGAGTRLSVL.

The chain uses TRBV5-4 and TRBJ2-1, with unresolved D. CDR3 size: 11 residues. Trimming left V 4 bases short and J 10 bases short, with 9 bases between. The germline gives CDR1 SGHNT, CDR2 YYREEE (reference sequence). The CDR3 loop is CASSRMGEQFF. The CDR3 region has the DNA TGTGCCAGCAGCCGGATGGGGGAGCAGTTCTTC.

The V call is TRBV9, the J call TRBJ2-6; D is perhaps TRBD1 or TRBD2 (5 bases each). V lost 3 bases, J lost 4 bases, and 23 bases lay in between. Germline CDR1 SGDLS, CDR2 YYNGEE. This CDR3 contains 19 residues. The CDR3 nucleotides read TGTGCCAGCAGCGCGGCCCGGGACGGCCTCGCATCCGGGGCCAACGTCCTGACTTTC. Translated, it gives CASSAARDGLASGANVLTF.

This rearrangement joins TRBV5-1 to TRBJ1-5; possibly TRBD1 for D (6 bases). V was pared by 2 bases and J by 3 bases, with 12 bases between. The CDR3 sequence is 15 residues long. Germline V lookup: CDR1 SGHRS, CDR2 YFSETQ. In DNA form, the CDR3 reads TGCGCCAGCAGCTTAGCAGGGGTTTCCAATCAGCCCCAGCATTTT. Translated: CASSLAGVSNQPQHF.

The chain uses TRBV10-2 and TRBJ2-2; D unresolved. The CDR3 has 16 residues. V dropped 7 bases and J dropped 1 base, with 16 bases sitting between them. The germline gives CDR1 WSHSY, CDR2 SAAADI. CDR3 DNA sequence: TGCGCCAGCACGTCCTCAGGTTCGCTGAACACCGGGGAGCTGTTTTTT. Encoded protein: CASTSSGSLNTGELFF.

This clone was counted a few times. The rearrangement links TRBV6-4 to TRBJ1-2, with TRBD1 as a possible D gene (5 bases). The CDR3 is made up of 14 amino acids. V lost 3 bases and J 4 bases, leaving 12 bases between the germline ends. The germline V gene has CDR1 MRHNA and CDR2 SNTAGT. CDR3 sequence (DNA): TGTGCCAGCAGTGAAGCTTACGGGGGCTATGGCTACACCTTC. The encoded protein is CASSEAYGGYGYTF.

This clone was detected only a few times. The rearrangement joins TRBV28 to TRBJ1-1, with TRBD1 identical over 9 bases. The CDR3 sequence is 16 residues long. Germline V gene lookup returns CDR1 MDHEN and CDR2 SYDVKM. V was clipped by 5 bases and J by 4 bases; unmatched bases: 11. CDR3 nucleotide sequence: TGTGCCAGCAGTCCCGGGACAGGGTTAAGAGGCACTGAAGCTTTCTTT. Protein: CASSPGTGLRGTEAFF.

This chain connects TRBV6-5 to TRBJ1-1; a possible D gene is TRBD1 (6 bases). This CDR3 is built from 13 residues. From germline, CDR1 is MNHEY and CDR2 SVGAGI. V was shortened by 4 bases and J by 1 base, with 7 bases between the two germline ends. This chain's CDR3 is CASSSDRNTEAFF. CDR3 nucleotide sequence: TGTGCCAGCAGTTCGGACAGGAACACTGAAGCTTTCTTT.

In nucleotides, the CDR3 is TGTGCCAGCAGTCCTACTAGCGGGAGTCGGTACGAGCAGTACTTC. Translated, it gives CASSPTSGSRYEQYF. V gene TRBV28 combines with J gene TRBJ2-7, with 11 bases fitting TRBD2. Per germline, CDR1 MDHEN and CDR2 SYDVKM. The CDR3 runs to 15 residues. V lost 5 bases, J lost 4 bases, and 7 bases stayed unmatched.

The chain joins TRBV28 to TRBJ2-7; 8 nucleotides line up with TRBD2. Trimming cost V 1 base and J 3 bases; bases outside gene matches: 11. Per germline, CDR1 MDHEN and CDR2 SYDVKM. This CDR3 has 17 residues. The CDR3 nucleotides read TGTGCCAGCAGTTTATCCCTTAGGGGGACTAGAGGCTACGAGCAGTACTTC. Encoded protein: CASSLSLRGTRGYEQYF.

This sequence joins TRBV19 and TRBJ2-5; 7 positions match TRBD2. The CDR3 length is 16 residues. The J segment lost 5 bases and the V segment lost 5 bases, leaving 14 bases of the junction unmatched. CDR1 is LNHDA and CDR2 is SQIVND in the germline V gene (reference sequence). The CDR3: CASSGSGDSFRETQYF. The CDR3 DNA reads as TGTGCCAGTAGTGGGAGCGGGGACTCCTTCAGGGAGACCCAGTACTTC.